These 17 T cell receptor beta chains were all obtained from the same sample, sequenced in a study of T-cell reconstitution after alpha-beta-depleted transplantation in children. The TCRbeta library incorporated unique molecular identifiers. TCRdb passed the PCR reads through MiXCR, listing each CDR3 protein once. Of around 420,000 distinct CDR3 sequences in the sample, about a sixth are singletons; the top ten hold under 30%. The material sequenced was PBMCs, mostly from graft donor cells, taken 360 days after TCRalphabeta/CD19-depleted stem cell transplant. All receptors come from a boy younger than two who had a stem cell transplant for Wiskott-Aldrich syndrome, so the T cells may come from the graft donor.

The V call is TRBV5-6, the J call TRBJ2-5, with 8 bases identical to TRBD2. V was clipped by 2 bases and J by 1 base; unmatched bases: 4. CDR3 size: 15 residues. Per the germline V gene, CDR1 is SGHDT and CDR2 is YYEEEE. The CDR3 spells CASSFGGLAQETQYF. The CDR3 bases are TGTGCCAGCAGCTTTGGAGGACTAGCCCAAGAGACCCAGTACTTC.

This clonotype was observed a few times. V and J are TRBV2 and TRBJ2-7; D perhaps matches TRBD1 (6 bases). The germline V gene encodes CDR1 SNHLY and CDR2 FYNNEI. Trimming took off 6 bases at V and 3 bases at J, with 15 bases between the two ends. The length of the CDR3 is 14 residues. The DNA of the CDR3 is TGTGCCAGCAGACCGATAGGGGGTTACTACGAGCAGTACTTC. Its protein is CASRPIGGYYEQYF.

This clonotype came up a few times. CDR3 bases: TGTGCCAGCTCCAGGACAGGGCCGAATTATGGCTACACCTTC. It codes for CASSRTGPNYGYTF. The rearrangement links TRBV25-1 to TRBJ1-2; 8 positions agree with TRBD1. CDR1 MGHDK and CDR2 SYGVNS come from the germline V gene. CDR3 length: 14 residues. J gave up 5 bases and V 8 bases, and 10 bases lay outside the gene matches.

The chain carries TRBV7-9 and TRBJ2-7; TRBD2 might be the D (5 bases). The CDR3 contains 14 residues. CDR1 is SEHNR and CDR2 is FQNEAQ in the germline V gene (reference sequence). The ends were cut back, 7 bases at V and 0 bases at J, with 13 bases in the middle. The CDR3 nucleotides read TGTGCCAGCACCCTGGGGAGAGGCTCCTACGAGCAGTACTTC. It translates to CASTLGRGSYEQYF.

This clonotype was detected a few times. The chain combines TRBV2 with TRBJ2-1; 10 bases are shared with TRBD1. The CDR3 has 15 amino acids. Trimming took 6 bases from V and 7 from J; bases not matched to a gene: 9. CDR1 and CDR2 from the germline V gene are SNHLY and FYNNEI. Here the CDR3 DNA reads TGTGCCAGCAGCCCCCTGGGGGACAGGGGTAATGAGCAGTTCTTC. As protein: CASSPLGDRGNEQFF.

V is TRBV29-1 and J is TRBJ1-5, with D maybe TRBD1 (5 bases). In germline, CDR1 is SQVTM, CDR2 ANQGSEA. Deletions cut 4 bases from V and 5 bases from J, with 9 bases between. The CDR3 runs 12 residues. CDR3 sequence: CSVGGLDQPQHF. The CDR3 DNA sequence: TGCAGCGTTGGGGGACTGGATCAGCCCCAGCATTTT.

This clonotype was observed a handful of times. The rearrangement joins TRBV7-2 to TRBJ2-1; 7 bases are shared with TRBD2. V dropped 3 bases and J dropped 4; count of bases not matched to a gene: 6. Germline V gene lookup returns CDR1 SGHTA and CDR2 FQGNSA. The CDR3 covers 15 residues. CDR3 in amino acids: CASSFGAGEYNEQFF. The DNA of the CDR3 is TGTGCCAGCAGCTTCGGCGCGGGAGAATACAATGAGCAGTTCTTC.

This clonotype was picked up a small number of times. The rearrangement joins TRBV5-1 to TRBJ2-5, with D perhaps matching TRBD1 or TRBD2 (5 bases each). V lost 4 bases and J lost 5, with 18 bases in between. The CDR3 length is 15 residues. Germline lookup yields CDR1 SGHRS and CDR2 YFSETQ. The DNA for the CDR3 is TGCGCCAGCAGCCACCCCGGGACGAGCCGGGAGACCCAGTACTTC. It is translated as CASSHPGTSRETQYF. The entire variable domain, with the rest obtained from reference TRBV5-1 and TRBJ2-5, is as follows: KAGVTQTPRYLIKTRGQQVTLSCSPISGHRSVSWYQQTPGQGLQFLFEYFSETQRNKGNFPGRFSGRQFSNSRSEMNVSTLELGDSALYLCASSHPGTSRETQYFGPGTRLLVL.

The chain recombines TRBV5-1 with TRBJ2-7; the D gene is possibly TRBD1 (6 bases). The V and J ends lost 0 bases and 2 bases respectively, with 12 bases between them. The CDR3 sequence is 15 residues long. Germline CDR1 is SGHRS and CDR2 is YFSETQ. The CDR3 loop reads CASSLVSGETYEQYF. CDR3 DNA: TGCGCCAGCAGCTTGGTGTCAGGGGAAACCTACGAGCAGTACTTC.

This clonotype was seen a few times. V usage is TRBV12-3 or TRBV12-4 and J usage is TRBJ2-1, with TRBD2 matching 8 bases. The CDR3 loop spans 17 amino acids. V shed 6 bases and J 1 base; nucleotides not matched to a gene: 11. The CDR3 DNA reads as TGTGCCAGCAGGCCTTCCCCTTTAGCGGGGTCCTACAATGAGCAGTTCTTC. The encoded protein is CASRPSPLAGSYNEQFF.

The DNA of the CDR3 is TGTGCCAGCAGTTTATCTCTAGTGATACACGAGCAGTACTTC. The encoded protein is CASSLSLVIHEQYF. The chain combines TRBV28 with TRBJ2-7, with unresolved D. V was cut by 1 base and J by 5 bases, with 12 bases left in between. The CDR3 is made up of 14 amino acids. In germline, CDR1 is MDHEN, CDR2 SYDVKM.

The V gene is TRBV24-1, the J gene TRBJ2-5; TRBD1 is a possible D gene (6 bases). Germline V gene lookup returns CDR1 KGHDR and CDR2 SFDVKD. This CDR3 spans 16 amino acids. Trimming shortened V by 3 bases and J by 5 bases, and 18 bases separated the two germline ends. The CDR3 region is CATSDPPGRGFETQYF. The CDR3 DNA reads TGTGCCACCAGTGATCCTCCGGGCAGGGGATTTGAGACCCAGTACTTC.

This clonotype was picked up many times. The rearrangement links TRBV29-1 to TRBJ2-3; no firm D call. The CDR3 has 12 residues. The V gene lost 3 bases and the J gene lost 4 bases, with 8 bases spanning the gap. CDR1 is SQVTM and CDR2 is ANQGSEA in the germline V gene. The CDR3 bases are TGCAGCGTTGACGTAGGTCCAGATACGCAGTATTTT. It is translated as CSVDVGPDTQYF.

J is TRBJ2-5 and V is TRBV6-5; D might be TRBD2 (5 bases). In germline, CDR1 is MNHEY, CDR2 SVGAGI. This CDR3 comprises 15 residues. Between the trimmed V and J ends, which lost 0 bases and 5 bases, there was a span of 13 bases. The CDR3 DNA reads TGTGCCAGCAGTTACTCGACTATAGACAAGGAGACCCAGTACTTC. Protein sequence: CASSYSTIDKETQYF.

The gene calls are TRBV24-1 and TRBJ2-2; 13 bases agree with TRBD2. With V trimmed by 1 base and J by 5 bases, 3 bases remained unmatched. Per germline, CDR1 KGHDR and CDR2 SFDVKD. CDR3 size: 17 residues. The CDR3 DNA sequence: TGTGCCACCAGTGATTTCGGGACTAGCGGGGTAACCGGGGAGCTGTTTTTT. Translated: CATSDFGTSGVTGELFF.

The CDR3 loop reads CASSLLHRAGTGFYEQYF. The CDR3 coding sequence is TGTGCCAGCTCCCTACTACACCGGGCCGGGACAGGGTTCTACGAGCAGTACTTC. This chain joins TRBV18 and TRBJ2-7; 9 bases fit TRBD1. Trimming took 6 bases from V and 3 from J; bases not matched to a gene: 18. CDR1 and CDR2 (germline): KGHSH, LQKENI. This CDR3 spans 18 amino acids.

This clonotype was seen more than once but under ten times. The chain links TRBV4-3 to TRBJ1-2; no firm D call. With 3 bases removed from V and 3 bases from J, the gap between germline ends came to 11 bases. Germline V CDR1 and CDR2: LGHNA, YSLEER. This CDR3 region has 14 residues. CDR3 region: CASSQAGGDYGYTF. Written as DNA, the CDR3 is TGCGCCAGCAGCCAGGCAGGAGGAGACTATGGCTACACCTTC.